What follows are 28 T cell receptor beta chains derived from one specimen sequenced in a study of blood T cell repertoires in COVID-19. The assay was immunoSEQ multiplex PCR, and TCRdb's table has in-frame clones only and misses some. Seen here are roughly 160,000 clones, around 85% observed once, and the top ten hold over 7%. Sequenced input: peripheral blood. These receptors originate from a woman older than 75 with COVID-19, enrolled during active disease.

In this sample, this clone turned up a few times. The rearrangement joins TRBV7-2 to TRBJ1-5, with 8 bases fitting TRBD1. The CDR3 loop spans 16 amino acids. V was clipped by 5 bases and J by 3 bases; unmatched bases: 9. Germline CDR1 and CDR2: SGHTA and FQGNSA. CDR3: CASSVQTGAANQPQHF. For the CDR3, the DNA is TGTGCCAGCAGCGTCCAGACAGGGGCGGCCAATCAGCCCCAGCATTTT.

This clone was picked up one time. The J gene is TRBJ1-6, the V gene TRBV2, with D possibly being TRBD1 (6 bases). CDR1 and CDR2 from the germline V gene are SNHLY and FYNNEI. The CDR3 length is 15 residues. Deletions cut 6 bases from V and 4 bases from J, with 13 bases between. In nucleotides, the CDR3 is TGTGCCAGCAGGGCCCCACAGGGATATAATTCACCCCTCCACTTT. It translates to CASRAPQGYNSPLHF.

The chain recombines TRBV2 with TRBJ1-2; D may be TRBD1 (5 bases). The CDR3 covers 12 residues. Trimming stripped 4 bases from V and 6 bases from J, with 9 bases between. Looked up from germline, CDR1 is SNHLY and CDR2 is FYNNEI. The CDR3 DNA reads as TGTGCCAGCAGTGGTTTAGGGGATGGCTACACCTTC. The encoded protein is CASSGLGDGYTF.

The chain employs TRBV10-3 and TRBJ1-1; a weak D match, TRBD1 (6 bases). Germline loops: CDR1 ENHRY, CDR2 SYGVKD. Trimming shortened V by 10 bases and J by 5 bases, and 11 bases separated the two germline ends. The CDR3 covers 11 residues. The chain's CDR3 is CATEGGTEAFF. The CDR3 nucleotides are TGTGCCACCGAGGGGGGGACTGAAGCTTTCTTT.

The CDR3 region is CASRPSGGPYEQYF. Here the CDR3 DNA reads TGTGCCAGCCGCCCTAGCGGGGGCCCCTACGAGCAGTACTTC. The gene calls are TRBV27 and TRBJ2-7; TRBD2 matches 10 bases. The junction had 6 bases not matched to a gene; V was cut back by 8 bases and J by 2 bases. Germline values: CDR1 MNHEY, CDR2 SMNVEV (reference sequence). The CDR3 length is 14 residues.

The chain employs TRBV14 and TRBJ2-5; D is possibly TRBD2 (6 bases). The V gene's germline CDR1 is SGHDN and CDR2 FVKESK. The CDR3 length is 14 residues. V was clipped by 3 bases and J by 4 bases, with 12 bases between them. The CDR3 here is CASSHSGLGETQYF. The DNA of the CDR3 is TGTGCCAGCAGCCATAGCGGACTCGGAGAGACCCAGTACTTC.

J is TRBJ1-2 and V is TRBV15, with D possibly matching TRBD1 (5 bases). Trimming cost V 5 bases and J 6 bases, with 19 bases left between them. Germline V gene sequence: CDR1 LNHNV, CDR2 YYDKDF (reference sequence). The CDR3 is made up of 15 amino acids. The CDR3 protein is CATSPEGLMTHGYTF. CDR3 sequence (DNA): TGTGCCACCAGCCCAGAGGGACTTATGACCCATGGCTACACCTTC.

J is TRBJ2-1 and V is TRBV5-1, with D unclear. This CDR3 is built from 15 residues. V gave up 2 bases and J gave up 9 bases, with 18 bases separating them. Germline CDR1 reads SGHRS; CDR2 reads YFSETQ. CDR3 protein: CASSLFGNPPSEQFF. The CDR3 DNA reads as TGCGCCAGCAGCTTATTCGGTAACCCACCAAGTGAGCAGTTCTTC. Full variable domain (remainder filled in from reference TRBV5-1 and TRBJ2-1): KAGVTQTPRYLIKTRGQQVTLSCSPISGHRSVSWYQQTPGQGLQFLFEYFSETQRNKGNFPGRFSGRQFSNSRSEMNVSTLELGDSALYLCASSLFGNPPSEQFFGPGTRLTVL.

This sequence joins TRBV5-3 and TRBJ2-3; perhaps TRBD2 as D (6 bases). TRBV5-3 is recorded as an ORF, its role being uncertain. This CDR3 has 17 amino acids. V was shortened by 1 base and J by 0 bases, with 15 bases between the two germline ends. The CDR3 DNA sequence: TGTGCCAGAAGCTTGTGCGGGGCCGCCGCTAGCACAGATACGCAGTATTTT. It yields the protein CARSLCGAAASTDTQYF.

The chain recombines TRBV27 with TRBJ2-7; perhaps TRBD2 as D (5 bases). Trimming left V 1 base short and J 6 bases short, with 13 bases between. CDR1 MNHEY and CDR2 SMNVEV come from the germline V gene (reference sequence). The CDR3 is 14 amino acids. DNA of the CDR3: TGTGCCAGCAGTTTATTCGGACCCAGCGGCGAGCAGTACTTC. Translated, it gives CASSLFGPSGEQYF.

J is TRBJ1-6 and V is TRBV14; 9 nucleotides match TRBD1. Germline-derived CDR1 and CDR2 are SGHDN and FVKESK. V was pared by 1 base and J by 13 bases, with 11 bases of the junction left unmatched. This CDR3 is 16 amino acids long. This CDR3 is CASSQAGTGNSRPLHF. CDR3 nucleotides: TGTGCCAGCAGCCAAGCCGGGACAGGGAATTCACGGCCCCTCCACTTT.

The gene calls are TRBV2 and TRBJ2-1; 11 bases line up with TRBD2. Germline assignment: CDR1 SNHLY and CDR2 FYNNEI. The CDR3 length is 15 residues. Trimming took 6 bases from V and 8 from J; bases not matched to a gene: 9. This CDR3 reads CASSETSGVLDEQFF. CDR3 coding DNA: TGTGCCAGCAGCGAGACTAGCGGGGTACTCGATGAGCAGTTCTTC.

V is TRBV27 and J is TRBJ2-2; 7 bases line up with TRBD1. CDR1 and CDR2 (germline): MNHEY, SMNVEV (reference sequence). The CDR3 contains 14 residues. J was trimmed by 6 bases and V by 6 bases; bases with no gene match: 7. The CDR3 DNA reads TGTGCCAGCAGCTCCGACAGGGTGGCCGGGGAGCTGTTTTTT. Encoded protein: CASSSDRVAGELFF.

Many counts were recorded for this clone. The same CDR3 arises from other DNA sequences in this sample as well. The rearrangement uses TRBV7-9 and TRBJ2-3, with a weak D call TRBD1 (5 bases). Trimming left V 1 base short and J 0 bases short, with 5 bases between. CDR1 and CDR2 (germline): SEHNR, FQNEAQ (reference sequence). The CDR3 runs to 14 residues. The CDR3: CASSLEGSTDTQYF. The CDR3 DNA reads TGTGCCAGCAGCTTAGAGGGGAGCACAGATACGCAGTATTTT.

This clone occurred a few times. The CDR3 region has the DNA TGTGCCAGCAGCCAATCCTCCGGAGGGTCCTACGAGCAGTACTTC. It yields the protein CASSQSSGGSYEQYF. This sequence joins TRBV28 and TRBJ2-7; a possible D gene is TRBD2 (6 bases). The CDR3 totals 15 residues. Germline V CDR1 and CDR2: MDHEN, SYDVKM. Trimming took 6 bases from V and 1 from J, leaving 16 bases between them.

This chain connects TRBV3-1 (or the pseudogene TRBV3-2) to TRBJ2-3, with a tentative D call TRBD2 (7 bases). Germline CDR1 reads LGHDT; CDR2 reads YNNKEL (reference sequence). The CDR3 runs 12 residues. The V end was cut by 2 bases, the J end by 10 bases, with 10 bases between. In DNA form, the CDR3 reads TGTGCCAGCAGCCAAAGGGGGGGGGCGCAGTATTTT. Protein product: CASSQRGGAQYF.

This sequence joins TRBV20-1 and TRBJ1-5; a possible D gene is TRBD1 (5 bases). This CDR3 region has 14 residues. The germline V gene has CDR1 DFQATT and CDR2 SNEGSKA (reference sequence). Trimming left V 3 bases short and J 7 bases short, with 16 bases between. CDR3 sequence: CSASGRGGRQPQHF. The CDR3 DNA is TGCAGTGCTAGTGGTAGGGGAGGGAGACAGCCCCAGCATTTT.

The table lists this clone with a count of one. The chain couples TRBV6-1 to TRBJ1-2; a weak D match, TRBD1 (6 bases). V lost 1 base to trimming and J lost 8 bases, with 17 bases between them. The CDR3 consists of 15 residues. Germline CDR1 reads MNHNS; CDR2 reads SASEGT. The CDR3 here is CASSEEDRTTWGYTF. The CDR3 DNA reads TGTGCCAGCAGTGAAGAAGACAGGACCACGTGGGGCTACACCTTC.

The V gene is TRBV5-1, the J gene TRBJ2-1, with 16 bases matching TRBD2. V lost 4 bases to trimming and J lost 4 bases; unmatched junction nucleotides: 5. The CDR3 spans 17 residues. CDR1 SGHRS and CDR2 YFSETQ come from the germline V gene. Written as DNA, the CDR3 is TGCGCCAGCAGCCCGGGACTAGCGGGAGGGCTTTACAATGAGCAGTTCTTC. Protein: CASSPGLAGGLYNEQFF.

This sequence joins TRBV10-1 and TRBJ2-1, with 9 positions matching TRBD2. Germline V gene lookup returns CDR1 WNHNN and CDR2 SYGVQD (reference sequence). CDR3 length: 16 residues. V gave up 0 bases and J gave up 4 bases; unmatched junction bases: 4. CDR3 loop: CASSESASGAYNEQFF. The CDR3 DNA follows: TGCGCCAGCAGTGAGTCGGCTAGCGGGGCATACAATGAGCAGTTCTTC.

This clone was recorded only once. V and J are TRBV7-9 and TRBJ1-6; D ambiguous. The germline V gene has CDR1 SEHNR and CDR2 FQNEAQ (reference sequence). V was shortened by 0 bases and J by 9 bases, with 9 bases between the two germline ends. The CDR3 is made up of 14 amino acids. In nucleotides, the CDR3 is TGTGCCAGCAGCTTAGCAGGACGGGGTTCACCCCTCCACTTT. Encoded protein: CASSLAGRGSPLHF.

V and J are TRBV29-1 and TRBJ2-3; weak D call: TRBD2 (7 bases). CDR1 and CDR2 (germline): SQVTM, ANQGSEA. The CDR3 extends over 13 amino acids. The germline V and J ends were trimmed by 3 bases and 6 bases, with 13 bases remaining between them. DNA for the CDR3: TGCAGCGTTGATAAACGGGGGGCGGATACGCAGTATTTT. This encodes CSVDKRGADTQYF.

The CDR3 region is CASSRPLDRNEQYF. The CDR3 nucleotides are TGTGCCAGCAGCCGACCACTCGACAGAAACGAGCAGTACTTC. The chain combines TRBV6-2 or TRBV6-3 with TRBJ2-7; D may be TRBD1 (5 bases). The CDR3 is 14 amino acids. The germline gives CDR1 MNHEY, CDR2 SVGEGT. V gave up 6 bases and J gave up 5 bases, with 17 bases separating them.

V is TRBV6-4 and J is TRBJ2-2, with unresolved D. The V end lost 4 bases, the J end lost 4 bases, and 10 bases lay between the germline ends. This CDR3 spans 14 amino acids. Germline CDR1 is MRHNA and CDR2 is SNTAGT. DNA for the CDR3: TGTGCCAGCAGTGCTCAAACGGTCACCGGGGAGCTGTTTTTT. Translating gives CASSAQTVTGELFF.

CDR3 protein: CASSFQGTGVYNEQFF. In nucleotides, the CDR3 is TGCGCCAGCAGCTTCCAGGGGACAGGAGTTTACAATGAGCAGTTCTTC. The genes are TRBV5-1 and TRBJ2-1; 8 nucleotides line up with TRBD1. The CDR3 has 16 residues. Unmatched junction bases numbered 8, after V lost 2 bases and J lost 4 bases. CDR1 and CDR2 (germline): SGHRS, YFSETQ.

V gene TRBV3-1 (or the pseudogene TRBV3-2) combines with J gene TRBJ1-4; D is undetermined. The germline V gene encodes CDR1 LGHDT and CDR2 YNNKEL (reference sequence). CDR3 length equals 13 residues. Trimming took off 2 bases at V and 7 bases at J, with 8 bases between the two ends. CDR3 in amino acids: CASSQRDVEKLFF. The DNA of the CDR3 is TGTGCCAGCAGCCAACGGGATGTTGAAAAACTGTTTTTT.

This rearrangement joins TRBV6-5 to TRBJ2-7; 9 bases line up with TRBD1. The CDR3 totals 13 residues. From germline, CDR1 is MNHEY and CDR2 SVGAGI. J gave up 7 bases and V 6 bases, and 7 bases lay outside the gene matches. In nucleotides, the CDR3 is TGTGCCAGCAGGAGGGACAGGGTGGGGGAGCAGTACTTC. As protein: CASRRDRVGEQYF.

The chain recombines TRBV5-1 with TRBJ2-7; TRBD2 might be the D (6 bases). The V end was cut by 2 bases, the J end by 0 bases, with 9 bases between. Looked up from germline, CDR1 is SGHRS and CDR2 is YFSETQ. The CDR3 is 14 amino acids. CDR3 sequence: CASSLAGVSYEQYF. CDR3 DNA sequence: TGCGCCAGCAGCTTAGCGGGCGTCTCCTACGAGCAGTACTTC.